This T cell receptor beta chain was recovered during a study of cytomegalovirus exposure and HLA in healthy donors. The PCR employed 60 Vbeta primers together with 13 Jbeta primers. The protocol was immunoSEQ multiplex PCR, while the TCRdb copy is restricted to in-frame clones and leaves out a portion. Altogether 90,000 or so clones are present, about four fifths being singletons, with the ten largest covering approximately 3%. Findings and caveats of the study: Both high specificity and high sensitivity reportedly marked the classifier's diagnosis of cytomegalovirus status. While the bulk of TCR sequences proved rare, some public TCRs turned up in many donors. By HLA locus, TCR association rates varied in a later analysis, with DRB1 showing the most and HLA-C the fewest.

Germline V lookup: CDR1 MNHEY, CDR2 SVGAGI. Trimming took 6 bases from V and 4 from J, leaving 12 bases between them. The CDR3 covers 14 residues. Remarks on this clone: Its antigen is still unknown.

The sequence came from a man aged 25 to 45 in good health and CMV-seropositive. The chain recombines TRBV6-5 with TRBJ2-2; D gene ambiguous. Sequences were obtained from PBMCs. The CDR3 DNA reads as TGTGCCAGCAGCGAGGCCCCGTTCACCGGGGAGCTGTTTTTT. This translates into CASSEAPFTGELFF.